The TCR beta chain under discussion was sequenced for a study of OX40 agonist ivuxolimab in advanced cancers. Whole-study context: At under 85% male, the cohort had a mean age of about 60 years, ranging from about 23 to 79.

TCRdb's copy holds only in-frame clones and misses some; the assay was immunoSEQ multiplex PCR. The sample has some 57,000 clones, more than 80% seen once. Patients were ineligible given autoimmune disease history or systemic immunosuppression. This clone was seen just once. The germline CDR1 and CDR2 sequences are SGHRS and YFSETQ. The length of the CDR3 is 14 residues. The V end was cut by 7 bases, the J end by 4 bases, with 17 bases between. Material: CD4+ or CD8+ T cells sorted from blood, obtained in a trial of the OX40 agonist ivuxolimab. The receptor comes from an adult with an advanced solid tumor such as melanoma, head and neck, liver or kidney cancer. The chain is built from TRBV5-1 and TRBJ2-5; maybe TRBD2 (6 bases). Written as DNA, the CDR3 is TGCGCCAGCGGCCCCGGGAGTCCAGGAGAGACCCAGTACTTC. This translates into CASGPGSPGETQYF.